These 18 T cell receptor beta chains were sequenced from one sample in a study of cytomegalovirus exposure and HLA in healthy donors (dated by TCRdb to about 2017). Library method: the immunoSEQ multiplex PCR assay. For the multiplex PCR, a mixture combining 60 forward primers for TCR Vbeta segments and 13 reverse primers for TCR Jbeta segments was used. TCRdb limited this immuneACCESS table to in-frame rearrangements with V and J called. A share of clones is missing; checked studies link under half to unresolved V genes, and the rest is unexplained. Present in this sample are around 120,000 clones, about 76% of which were seen just once. Jointly, the top ten make up about 30% of the sample. Sequenced sample: PBMCs. These receptors were obtained from a man between 60 and 75 years old in good health and CMV-seropositive.

In this sample, this clone turned up a few times. The rearrangement uses TRBV6-1 and TRBJ2-5; D is unresolved. The germline V gene encodes CDR1 MNHNS and CDR2 SASEGT. Trimming left V 5 bases short and J 1 base short, with 8 bases between. This CDR3 has 13 amino acids. For the CDR3, the DNA is TGTGCCAGCAGTCCGCAGATCCAAGAGACCCAGTACTTC. Translation gives CASSPQIQETQYF.

J is TRBJ2-5 and V is TRBV5-1, with 9 nucleotides matching TRBD1. This CDR3 is built from 14 residues. Trimming cost V 4 bases and J 5 bases; bases outside gene matches: 6. CDR1 and CDR2 (germline): SGHRS, YFSETQ. The CDR3 here is CASSLGTGRETQYF. The CDR3, as DNA: TGCGCCAGCAGCCTGGGGACAGGGAGGGAGACCCAGTACTTC.

The rearrangement links TRBV7-9 to TRBJ1-4, with D possibly TRBD1 on 6 matching bases. This CDR3 has 15 amino acids. Germline loops: CDR1 SEHNR, CDR2 FQNEAQ (reference sequence). V dropped 1 base and J dropped 8 bases, with 14 bases sitting between them. CDR3 DNA: TGTGCCAGCAGCTTAGTAGGGGGGGCAGAGGAAAAACTGTTTTTT. Its protein product is CASSLVGGAEEKLFF. Complete variable domain (other parts from reference TRBV7-9 and TRBJ1-4): DTGVSQNPRHKITKRGQNVTFRCDPISEHNRLYWYRQTLGQGPEFLTYFQNEAQLEKSRLLSDRFSAERPKGSFSTLEIQRTEQGDSAMYLCASSLVGGAEEKLFFGSGTQLSVL.

The rearrangement links TRBV10-3 to TRBJ2-5; 8 bases agree with TRBD1. CDR1 and CDR2 from the germline V gene are ENHRY and SYGVKD. J gave up 5 bases and V 6 bases, and 8 bases lay outside the gene matches. The CDR3 is made up of 14 amino acids. CDR3 sequence: CAIRPDRERETQYF. The CDR3 region has the DNA TGTGCCATCAGACCGGACAGGGAGCGGGAGACCCAGTACTTC.

This clone was observed a few times. This chain connects TRBV6-1 to TRBJ1-6; D is ambiguous. CDR3 length equals 12 residues. Trimming cost V 0 bases and J 9 bases, with 3 bases left between them. Germline V gives CDR1 MNHNS, CDR2 SASEGT. CDR3 protein: CASSEASSPLHF. CDR3 DNA: TGTGCCAGCAGTGAAGCGAGTTCACCCCTCCACTTT.

On this clone: The sample holds other DNA sequences that translate to the same CDR3. This chain connects TRBV7-2 to TRBJ2-1; 8 bases are a match to TRBD2. The germline CDR1 and CDR2 sequences are SGHTA and FQGNSA. The CDR3 consists of 14 residues. The trim removed 5 bases at V and 5 bases at J, leaving 5 bases unmatched. In DNA, the CDR3 is TGTGCCAGCAGCCGGGAACTAGCGGACAATGAGCAGTTCTTC. This sequence encodes CASSRELADNEQFF.

This clone was seen once. The V call is TRBV10-2, the J call TRBJ2-1; 14 nucleotides align to TRBD2. The CDR3 has 18 residues. V shed 6 bases, J shed 3 bases, and the junction held 10 bases outside the gene matches. Germline V gives CDR1 WSHSY, CDR2 SAAADI. CDR3: CASSATSGRALDYNEQFF. The CDR3 nucleotides read TGCGCCAGCAGCGCGACTAGCGGGAGGGCCCTCGACTACAATGAGCAGTTCTTC.

V gene TRBV2 combines with J gene TRBJ2-3; TRBD2 agrees at 7 bases. This CDR3 has 14 residues. The junction had 9 bases not matched to a gene; V was cut back by 6 bases and J by 6 bases. The germline V gene encodes CDR1 SNHLY and CDR2 FYNNEI. As DNA, the CDR3 is TGTGCCAGCAGGGGAGGGGCCGTACCTGATACGCAGTATTTT. Translated, it gives CASRGGAVPDTQYF.

The chain carries TRBV27 and TRBJ2-7, with 12 bases identical to TRBD2. CDR1 MNHEY and CDR2 SMNVEV come from the germline V gene (reference sequence). The CDR3 runs 18 residues. V shed 2 bases, J shed 2 bases, and the junction held 10 bases outside the gene matches. The DNA for the CDR3 is TGTGCCAGCAGTTTAAGACTAGCGGGAGCCTTCGCCCCCTACGAGCAGTACTTC. This encodes CASSLRLAGAFAPYEQYF.

The V call is TRBV14, the J call TRBJ2-2, with TRBD1 identical over 7 bases. V was clipped by 4 bases and J by 8 bases; unmatched bases: 4. The CDR3 contains 13 residues. Germline V CDR1 and CDR2: SGHDN, FVKESK. This CDR3 is CASSPTGAGELFF. As DNA, the CDR3 is TGTGCCAGCAGCCCCACAGGGGCAGGGGAGCTGTTTTTT.

The V call is TRBV6-6, the J call TRBJ2-6; TRBD1 matches 7 bases. Germline values: CDR1 MNHNY, CDR2 SVGAGI (reference sequence). The CDR3 extends over 15 amino acids. V was clipped by 6 bases and J by 2 bases; unmatched bases: 4. The CDR3 DNA reads TGTGCCAGCAGACTCGACAGGGCTGGGGCCAACGTCCTGACTTTC. As protein: CASRLDRAGANVLTF.

This chain links TRBV4-2 with TRBJ2-7, with 7 nucleotides matching TRBD2. CDR1 and CDR2 from the germline V gene are LGHNA and YNFKEQ. CDR3 length equals 15 residues. The V gene end was trimmed by 4 bases and the J gene end by 5 bases; junction bases not matched to a gene: 11. CDR3 in amino acids: CASSLRPGRGNEQYF. CDR3 nucleotide sequence: TGTGCCAGCAGCCTTCGTCCGGGGAGGGGAAACGAGCAGTACTTC.

V gene TRBV6-5 combines with J gene TRBJ1-2; 7 bases align to TRBD1. The CDR3 has 13 residues. Germline V gives CDR1 MNHEY, CDR2 SVGAGI. With 5 bases clipped from V and 4 bases from J, the junction kept 4 bases outside the gene matches. In DNA form, the CDR3 reads TGTGCCAGCAGTGAAGACAGGGTCTATGGCTACACCTTC. It yields the protein CASSEDRVYGYTF.

This chain connects TRBV5-4 to TRBJ1-1, with D uncertain. From germline, CDR1 is SGHNT and CDR2 YYREEE (reference sequence). V lost 0 bases and J lost 1, with 7 bases in between. This CDR3 spans 14 amino acids. DNA of the CDR3: TGTGCCAGCAGCTTGGGTGGCAGGAACACTGAAGCTTTCTTT. Translation gives CASSLGGRNTEAFF.

This clone was picked up a small number of times. The chain employs TRBV10-3 and TRBJ1-2; a possible D gene is TRBD1 (6 bases). Germline loops: CDR1 ENHRY, CDR2 SYGVKD. The germline V and J ends were trimmed by 5 bases and 1 base, with 14 bases remaining between them. This CDR3 has 15 residues. As DNA, the CDR3 is TGTGCCATCAGTCTCGGGACATCCCATAACTATGGCTACACCTTC. Translated: CAISLGTSHNYGYTF.

This clone has just a few counts. The V gene is TRBV5-1, the J gene TRBJ2-3; 7 bases match TRBD2. This CDR3 is 17 amino acids long. V lost 0 bases and J lost 0; bases outside the gene matches: 7. Germline CDR1 SGHRS, CDR2 YFSETQ. The CDR3 nucleotides are TGCGCCAGCAGCTTGGTCGGGGGAGCGGGGAGCACAGATACGCAGTATTTT. The encoded protein is CASSLVGGAGSTDTQYF.

The rearrangement links TRBV10-3 to TRBJ2-7, with 7 bases that match TRBD2. V dropped 3 bases and J dropped 3; count of bases not matched to a gene: 8. Germline loops: CDR1 ENHRY, CDR2 SYGVKD. The CDR3 is 15 residues long. DNA of the CDR3: TGTGCCATCAGTGACTCCACGGGCGGGAGCTACGAGCAGTACTTC. Translating gives CAISDSTGGSYEQYF.

The chain combines TRBV10-3 with TRBJ1-2, with 10 positions matching TRBD1. CDR3 length: 15 amino acids. Per the germline V gene, CDR1 is ENHRY and CDR2 is SYGVKD. Germline trimming cut 6 bases from V and 6 bases from J; bases unmatched to any gene: 10. Here the CDR3 DNA reads TGTGCCATCAGCGACGACACCGGGACAGGGGATGGCTACACCTTC. Encoded protein: CAISDDTGTGDGYTF.